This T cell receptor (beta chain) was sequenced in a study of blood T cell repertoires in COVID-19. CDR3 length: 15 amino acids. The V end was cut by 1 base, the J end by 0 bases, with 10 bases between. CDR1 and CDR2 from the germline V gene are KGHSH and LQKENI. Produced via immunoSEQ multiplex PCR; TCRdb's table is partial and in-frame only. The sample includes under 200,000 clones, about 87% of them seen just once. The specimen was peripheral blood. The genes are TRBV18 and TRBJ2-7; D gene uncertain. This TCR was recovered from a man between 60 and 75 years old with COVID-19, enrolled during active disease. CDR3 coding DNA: TGTGCCAGCTCACCACAGGAGTCGAGCTCCTACGAGCAGTACTTC. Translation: CASSPQESSSYEQYF.